The 21 T cell receptor beta chains reported below all come from one sample, sequenced in a study of T cell changes during pregnancy in multiple sclerosis. Profiled with immunoSEQ multiplex PCR; TCRdb holds only in-frame clones, not every one. The data show some 70,000 clones, roughly nine tenths seen once. The sequenced sample was CD4+ T cells from peripheral blood mononuclear cells, obtained in the third trimester of pregnancy. Receptors originate from a female donor in good health, enrolled as a control in a pregnancy study.

This sequence joins TRBV7-3 and TRBJ2-3; D may be TRBD2 (6 bases). This CDR3 comprises 19 residues. Trimming removed 1 base from V and 2 bases from J, with 22 bases in between. Germline V gene sequence: CDR1 SGHTA, CDR2 FQGTGA. The CDR3: CASSLNGGGAGPPTDTQYF. As DNA, the CDR3 is TGTGCCAGCAGCTTAAATGGTGGTGGTGCGGGGCCGCCCACAGATACGCAGTATTTT.

V gene TRBV21-1 combines with J gene TRBJ1-6; TRBD1, the D gene given by the table, was not confirmed from the DNA. TRBV21-1 is reported as a pseudogene. CDR3 size: 16 residues. This chain's CDR3 is CASRQLQGRFNSPLHF. For the CDR3, the DNA is TGTGCCAGCAGACAGCTACAGGGCCGATTTAATTCACCCCTCCACTTT.

Written as DNA, the CDR3 is TGTGCCAGCAGCTCCGGACAGGGGGCGCGAGACAGACTGTTTTTT. Its protein is CASSSGQGARDRLFF. This rearrangement joins TRBV13 to TRBJ1-4; 11 positions match TRBD1. Germline CDR1 PRHDT, CDR2 FYEKMQ (reference sequence). The CDR3 is made up of 15 amino acids. Unmatched junction bases numbered 11, after V lost 4 bases and J lost 13 bases.

The chain carries TRBV18 and TRBJ2-3; 7 positions match TRBD1. The length of the CDR3 is 15 residues. V dropped 3 bases and J dropped 2; count of bases not matched to a gene: 5. The germline V gene has CDR1 KGHSH and CDR2 LQKENI. The DNA for the CDR3 is TGTGCCAGCTCACCGCTGGGACAGACCACAGATACGCAGTATTTT. Its translation is CASSPLGQTTDTQYF.

This sequence joins TRBV2 and TRBJ1-3; possible D gene TRBD1, 5 bases. The CDR3 extends over 15 amino acids. Germline CDR1 and CDR2: SNHLY and FYNNEI. V was shortened by 3 bases and J by 0 bases, with 9 bases between the two germline ends. The CDR3 nucleotides read TGTGCCAGCAGTGAGGACATTCTCTCTGGAAACACCATATATTTT. Translating gives CASSEDILSGNTIYF.

The chain combines TRBV30 with TRBJ1-2, with no clear D. The CDR3 covers 12 residues. The V end was cut by 4 bases, the J end by 6 bases, with 12 bases between. The V gene's germline CDR1 is GTSNPN and CDR2 SVGIG (reference sequence). CDR3 amino acids: CAWTSGLNGYTF. The DNA of the CDR3 is TGTGCCTGGACCTCCGGTCTGAATGGCTACACCTTC.

The chain joins TRBV9 to TRBJ2-7; possibly TRBD1 for D (6 bases). Germline CDR1 and CDR2: SGDLS and YYNGEE. This CDR3 is built from 15 residues. V lost 0 bases and J 3 bases, leaving 13 bases between the germline ends. This chain's CDR3 is CASSVGQAGVYEQYF. Here the CDR3 DNA reads TGTGCCAGCAGCGTAGGACAGGCGGGTGTCTACGAGCAGTACTTC.

This chain joins TRBV19 and TRBJ2-1, with 7 bases fitting TRBD2. CDR1 LNHDA and CDR2 SQIVND come from the germline V gene (reference sequence). The CDR3 is made up of 15 amino acids. V was pared by 8 bases and J by 0 bases, with 7 bases of the junction left unmatched. This CDR3 is CASRTGRGSYNEQFF. CDR3 sequence (DNA): TGTGCCAGTCGAACGGGGAGGGGCTCCTACAATGAGCAGTTCTTC.

The genes are TRBV12-5 and TRBJ1-1; D call uncertain. Germline CDR1 and CDR2: LGHNT and FRNRAP. Between the trimmed V and J ends, which lost 4 bases and 1 base, there was a span of 7 bases. This CDR3 has 13 residues. CDR3 sequence: CASGSGGNTEAFF. In DNA, the CDR3 is TGTGCTAGTGGTTCCGGCGGGAACACTGAAGCTTTCTTT.

The V call is TRBV19, the J call TRBJ2-1; 8 bases are shared with TRBD1. CDR1 and CDR2 (germline): LNHDA, SQIVND (reference sequence). The CDR3 totals 15 residues. V lost 5 bases and J lost 4; bases outside the gene matches: 7. The CDR3 loop reads CASSASGTGYNEQFF. CDR3 bases: TGTGCCAGTAGTGCATCCGGGACAGGATACAATGAGCAGTTCTTC.

This clone was observed a few times. The chain has TRBV30 and TRBJ1-1, with unresolved D. Germline V gene data show CDR1 as GTSNPN and CDR2 as SVGIG (reference sequence). The V and J ends lost 0 bases and 11 bases respectively, with 16 bases between them. The CDR3 consists of 13 residues. Here the CDR3 reads CAWSVLGEVSAFF. The CDR3 DNA reads as TGTGCCTGGAGTGTACTTGGGGAGGTATCGGCTTTCTTT.

In DNA form, the CDR3 reads TGCGCCAGCAGCCAAGAGGCGACAGGAGATAATGAAAAACTGTTTTTT. Protein product: CASSQEATGDNEKLFF. This chain joins TRBV4-3 and TRBJ1-4; maybe TRBD1 (6 bases). The CDR3 runs 16 residues. CDR1 and CDR2 from the germline V gene are LGHNA and YSLEER. V shed 0 bases and J shed 4 bases, with 12 bases lying between them.

The chain couples TRBV30 to TRBJ1-5, with D maybe TRBD1 (6 bases). Germline V gene data show CDR1 as GTSNPN and CDR2 as SVGIG (reference sequence). V was cut by 4 bases and J by 6 bases, with 13 bases left in between. The CDR3 totals 13 residues. The CDR3 sequence: CAWTGQMGQPQHF. CDR3 bases: TGTGCCTGGACAGGACAGATGGGTCAGCCCCAGCATTTT. The complete variable domain, with remaining parts taken from reference TRBV30 and TRBJ1-5, reads SQTIHQWPATLVQPVGSPLSLECTVEGTSNPNLYWYRQAAGRGLQLLFYSVGIGQISSEVPQNLSASRPQDRQFILSSKKLLLSDSGFYLCAWTGQMGQPQHFGDGTRLSIL.

The chain couples TRBV7-9 to TRBJ2-3, with TRBD2 identical over 8 bases. The CDR3 consists of 15 residues. The ends lost 3 bases at V and 2 bases at J; junction bases unmatched: 4. Germline V CDR1 and CDR2: SEHNR, FQNEAQ (reference sequence). DNA for the CDR3: TGTGCCAGCAGCTTCAAACTAGCGGACACAGATACGCAGTATTTT. Its translation: CASSFKLADTDTQYF.

The chain uses TRBV7-3 and TRBJ2-6; D might be TRBD2 (7 bases). Germline V gene lookup returns CDR1 SGHTA and CDR2 FQGTGA. Trimming left V 2 bases short and J 4 bases short, with 24 bases between. This CDR3 is 20 amino acids long. This chain's CDR3 is CASSLSGRRGANTGANVLTF. The CDR3 DNA sequence: TGTGCCAGCAGCTTATCTGGCCGTCGGGGGGCGAATACCGGGGCCAACGTCCTGACTTTC.

CDR3 sequence: CASSQTSGGNEQYF. For the CDR3, the DNA is TGTGCCAGCAGCCAAACTAGCGGGGGGAACGAGCAGTACTTC. The chain couples TRBV7-3 to TRBJ2-7; 12 bases line up with TRBD2. This CDR3 has 14 residues. V trimming: 5 bases; J trimming: 5 bases; junction bases outside the gene matches: 4. Germline assignment: CDR1 SGHTA and CDR2 FQGTGA.

This chain links TRBV7-6 with TRBJ2-2; D is possibly TRBD1 (6 bases). CDR1 is SGHVS, CDR2 FNYEAQ, per germline. CDR3 size: 13 residues. V lost 6 bases, J lost 6 bases, and 11 bases lay in between. The CDR3 DNA sequence: TGTGCCAGCAGTTCCCGACAGGCCGGGGAGCTGTTTTTT. Encoded protein: CASSSRQAGELFF.

In DNA form, the CDR3 reads TGTGCCAGCAGCTCCCGGGACAGGGGAGGCTACGAGCAGTACTTC. This translates into CASSSRDRGGYEQYF. The gene calls are TRBV7-8 and TRBJ2-7; 10 nucleotides line up with TRBD1. The J segment lost 3 bases and the V segment lost 4 bases, leaving 6 bases of the junction unmatched. The CDR3 runs 15 residues. In germline, CDR1 is SGHVS, CDR2 FQNEAQ.

The V call is TRBV18, the J call TRBJ1-1; D gene uncertain. V dropped 2 bases and J dropped 3 bases, with 10 bases sitting between them. The CDR3 runs 14 residues. In germline, CDR1 is KGHSH, CDR2 LQKENI. The CDR3 here is CASSPISGDTEAFF. CDR3 in DNA: TGTGCCAGCTCACCAATCTCCGGGGACACTGAAGCTTTCTTT.

The V call is TRBV7-8, the J call TRBJ1-5; 11 bases line up with TRBD1. Per germline, CDR1 SGHVS and CDR2 FQNEAQ. V gave up 4 bases and J gave up 7 bases; unmatched junction bases: 6. The CDR3 runs 15 residues. CDR3 nucleotides: TGTGCCAGCAGCTCCGGACAGGGGGCAGGGCAGCCCCAGCATTTT. Translating gives CASSSGQGAGQPQHF.

V and J are TRBV19 and TRBJ2-1, with 8 bases lining up with TRBD2. The junction had 17 bases not matched to a gene; V was cut back by 7 bases and J by 6 bases. CDR3 length: 17 amino acids. Germline CDR1 and CDR2: LNHDA and SQIVND (reference sequence). Here the CDR3 DNA reads TGTGCCAGTACCACGAAATTAGCGGGACCGACCTTCAATGAGCAGTTCTTC. It codes for CASTTKLAGPTFNEQFF.